A selection of T cell receptor beta chains follows, all from one sample in a study of blood T cell repertoires in COVID-19. Sequencing used immunoSEQ multiplex PCR; TCRdb keeps in-frame clones, though not all of them. The sample includes fewer than 300,000 clones, almost 85% of them seen just once. Sample: peripheral blood. The receptors originated from a man aged 45-65 years with active or convalescent COVID-19. The CDR3 runs from the conserved cysteine through the conserved F or W. A D gene is named only where the DNA matches it firmly. Clone sizes are given selectively: once, few, many, or a class where the clone is expanded.

NA	TRBV21-1	TRBJ1-2	NA	CASSNSPEVYGYTF	TGTGCCAGCAGCAATAGCCCTGAAGTCTATGGCTACACCTTC
NA	TRBV6-5	TRBJ1-1	NA	CASSYSQGANTEAFF	TGTGCCAGCAGTTACTCCCAGGGTGCGAACACTGAAGCTTTCTTT
NA	TRBV27	TRBJ2-3	NA	CASSRYGTVKADGTDTQYF	TGTGCCAGCAGTAGGTACGGAACGGTAAAAGCGGATGGGACAGATACGCAGTATTTT
NA	TRBV28	TRBJ1-5	NA	CASSFPNGLGQPQHF	TGTGCCAGCAGTTTCCCAAATGGGCTTGGTCAGCCCCAGCATTTT
NA	TRBV4-1	TRBJ1-2	TRBD1	CASSHQTPRQGDSYGYTF	TGCGCCAGCAGCCACCAGACCCCAAGACAGGGGGATTCCTATGGCTACACCTTC
NA	TRBV10-3	TRBJ2-7	NA	CAISEDHEGYEQYF	TGTGCCATCAGTGAGGACCACGAGGGATACGAGCAGTACTTC
NA	TRBV15	TRBJ1-3	NA	CATSRQGPSPGNTIYF	TGTGCCACCAGCAGACAGGGCCCTTCCCCTGGAAACACCATATATTTT
NA	TRBV15	TRBJ2-5	NA	CATSRDRGRQETQYF	TGTGCCACCAGCAGAGATCGCGGGCGCCAAGAGACCCAGTACTTC
NA	TRBV28	TRBJ1-2	TRBD1	CASGGQGSHGYTF	TGTGCCAGCGGAGGACAGGGGAGTCATGGCTACACCTTC
NA	TRBV6-2/TRBV6-3	TRBJ2-7	TRBD1	CASSYLTQGAVALTYEQYF	TGTGCCAGCAGTTACCTGACCCAGGGGGCTGTTGCCCTAACCTACGAGCAGTACTTC
NA	TRBV7-2	TRBJ2-5	NA	CASSLYQETQYF	TGTGCCAGCAGCCTGTACCAAGAGACCCAGTACTTC
NA	TRBV5-8	TRBJ2-3	TRBD2	CASSSGTSGRDTQYF	TGTGCCAGCAGCTCCGGGACTAGCGGGAGAGATACGCAGTATTTT
NA	TRBV10-3	TRBJ2-2	NA	CAISELPRRTGELFF	TGTGCCATCAGTGAGTTGCCTAGACGGACCGGGGAGCTGTTTTTT
NA	TRBV5-6	TRBJ2-5	TRBD2	CASSLTSGVQETQYF	TGTGCCAGCAGCTTGACTAGCGGGGTACAAGAGACCCAGTACTTC
NA	TRBV7-8	TRBJ2-3	TRBD2	CASSPGGDTQYF	TGTGCCAGCAGCCCGGGAGGTGATACGCAGTATTTT
NA	TRBV10-2	TRBJ2-2	TRBD1	CASTGQDTGELFF	TGCGCCAGCACGGGACAGGACACCGGGGAGCTGTTTTTT
NA	TRBV30	TRBJ2-7	NA	CAWSSGLTYEQYF	TGTGCCTGGAGCTCTGGACTTACCTACGAGCAGTACTTC
once	TRBV27	TRBJ1-2	NA	CASSFINTGGDGYTF	TGTGCCAGCAGTTTCATTAACACAGGAGGGGATGGCTACACCTTC
NA	TRBV3-1/TRBV3-2	TRBJ2-1	NA	CASSQDNRWDKQFF	TGTGCCAGCAGCCAAGATAATAGATGGGACAAGCAGTTCTTC
NA	TRBV6-5	TRBJ2-6	NA	CASSSLGGTANVLTF	TGTGCCAGCAGTTCCTTAGGCGGGACGGCCAACGTCCTGACTTTC
NA	TRBV7-8	TRBJ2-7	TRBD2	CASSLGTSGQSYEQYF	TGTGCCAGCAGCCTCGGGACTAGCGGGCAATCCTACGAGCAGTACTTC
NA	TRBV18	TRBJ2-7	TRBD2	CASSPRGASGYEQYF	TGTGCCAGCTCACCACGCGGTGCTAGCGGGTACGAGCAGTACTTC
NA	TRBV9	TRBJ2-1	TRBD1	CASSPRGQSINEQFF	TGTGCCAGCAGCCCAAGGGGACAGTCAATCAATGAGCAGTTCTTC
NA	TRBV18	TRBJ1-5	NA	CASSFSSNQPQHF	TGTGCCAGCTCATTCTCTAGCAATCAGCCCCAGCATTTT
NA	TRBV7-3	TRBJ2-1	TRBD2	CASSLTPLAVPHSSYNEQFF	TGTGCCAGCAGCTTAACGCCGCTAGCGGTCCCCCATAGCTCCTACAATGAGCAGTTCTTC
NA	TRBV28	TRBJ2-7	NA	CASSFRRETGEQYF	TGTGCCAGCAGTTTCCGGCGGGAAACGGGGGAGCAGTACTTC
NA	TRBV29-1	TRBJ2-7	TRBD2	CSVGSWGGTGSYEQYF	TGCAGCGTTGGTTCCTGGGGGGGAACAGGTTCCTACGAGCAGTACTTC
once	TRBV14	TRBJ2-7	NA	CASSQGLGPYEQYF	TGTGCCAGCAGCCAAGGACTAGGACCCTACGAGCAGTACTTC
many	TRBV10-3	TRBJ1-2	TRBD1	CAITWRQGGGYTF	TGTGCCATCACCTGGAGACAGGGAGGTGGCTACACCTTC
few	TRBV9	TRBJ1-2	TRBD1	CASSVGQGARGYTF	TGTGCCAGCAGCGTAGGACAGGGGGCGCGGGGCTACACCTTC
NA	TRBV7-2	TRBJ1-3	TRBD1	CASSPRGQGQPGNTIYF	TGTGCCAGCAGCCCCCGAGGACAGGGGCAGCCTGGAAACACCATATATTTT
NA	TRBV9	TRBJ2-1	TRBD2	CASSWTSANYNEQFF	TGTGCCAGCAGCTGGACTAGCGCGAACTACAATGAGCAGTTCTTC
NA	TRBV7-2	TRBJ2-5	TRBD2	CASSFAAGETQYF	TGTGCCAGCAGCTTTGCAGCGGGGGAGACCCAGTACTTC
NA	TRBV5-1	TRBJ2-1	TRBD2	CASSPTGTRYNEQFF	TGCGCCAGCAGCCCTACCGGGACTAGGTACAATGAGCAGTTCTTC
once	TRBV14	TRBJ2-1	TRBD2	CASSLMTSGRPEQFF	TGTGCCAGCAGCCTTATGACTAGCGGGAGGCCTGAGCAGTTCTTC
NA	TRBV7-9	TRBJ2-7	TRBD1	CASSFLQGVAHEQYF	TGTGCCAGCAGCTTCCTACAGGGGGTAGCCCACGAGCAGTACTTC
NA	TRBV3-1/TRBV3-2	TRBJ2-5	NA	CASSQVRGETQYF	TGTGCCAGCAGCCAAGTAAGGGGAGAGACCCAGTACTTC
NA	TRBV10-1	TRBJ1-5	NA	CASDRSVVEPNQPQHF	TGCGCCAGCGATCGCTCCGTAGTAGAACCCAATCAGCCCCAGCATTTT